These 20 T cell receptor beta chains originate from one sample sequenced in a study of PD-1 blockade in classical Hodgkin lymphoma. All the patients suffered relapse after autologous stem cell transplantation, and brentuximab vedotin exposure differed. Method: immunoSEQ multiplex PCR; TCRdb's copy keeps in-frame clones and lacks some. This table holds about 4,000 clones, roughly 78% found once. The sample here was peripheral blood mononuclear cells (PBMCs), taken at baseline. All receptors come from a human donor with classical Hodgkin lymphoma.

The chain uses TRBV5-1 and TRBJ2-1; 12 bases are shared with TRBD2. The ends lost 3 bases at V and 9 bases at J; junction bases unmatched: 10. The germline CDR1 and CDR2 sequences are SGHRS and YFSETQ. The CDR3 spans 16 residues. Here the CDR3 reads CASSSRASGGASEQFF. The CDR3 DNA is TGCGCCAGCAGCTCCCGGGCTAGCGGGGGGGCCAGTGAGCAGTTCTTC.

This chain links TRBV27 with TRBJ2-7, with TRBD1 matching over 9 bases. The V and J ends lost 0 bases and 7 bases, in that order; junction bases with no gene match: 19. Germline values: CDR1 MNHEY, CDR2 SMNVEV (reference sequence). The CDR3 is 19 amino acids. CDR3 nucleotide sequence: TGTGCCAGCAGTTTATCGAGCTTCCGCCGGGACAGGGCTCCTCAGGAGCAGTACTTC. Translation: CASSLSSFRRDRAPQEQYF.

The CDR3 bases are TGCGCCAGCAGGGCGGGAGGGCCGCTGGCAGATACGCAGTATTTT. This translates into CASRAGGPLADTQYF. The chain has TRBV5-1 and TRBJ2-3; 9 bases agree with TRBD2. After removal of 5 bases from V and 4 bases from J, the junction contained 8 bases not matched to a gene. Germline V lookup: CDR1 SGHRS, CDR2 YFSETQ. The CDR3 sequence is 15 residues long.

The rearrangement links TRBV2 to TRBJ2-7, with 8 bases that match TRBD1. The CDR3 sequence is 15 residues long. The germline V gene has CDR1 SNHLY and CDR2 FYNNEI. V lost 2 bases to trimming and J lost 2 bases; unmatched junction nucleotides: 5. CDR3 coding DNA: TGTGCCAGCAGTGAAACCGGGACAGGAACCTACGAGCAGTACTTC. Amino acid sequence: CASSETGTGTYEQYF.

This chain connects TRBV28 to TRBJ2-7; tentative D call: TRBD2 (6 bases). Germline V gene lookup returns CDR1 MDHEN and CDR2 SYDVKM. The CDR3 runs 14 residues. V lost 5 bases, J lost 4 bases, and 15 bases lay in between. CDR3 coding DNA: TGTGCCAGCAGTCCCGGGACTTCACTTTACGAGCAGTACTTC. Amino acid sequence: CASSPGTSLYEQYF. The full variable domain, in which reference TRBV28 and TRBJ2-7 provide the parts outside the CDR3, is DVKVTQSSRYLVKRTGEKVFLECVQDMDHENMFWYRQDPGLGLRLIYFSYDVKMKEKGDIPEGYSVSREKKERFSLILESASTNQTSMYLCASSPGTSLYEQYFGPGTRLTVT.

V gene TRBV2 combines with J gene TRBJ2-7; 10 bases match TRBD2. The length of the CDR3 is 14 residues. Trimming cost V 2 bases and J 7 bases; bases outside gene matches: 5. Germline CDR1 is SNHLY and CDR2 is FYNNEI. CDR3 DNA: TGTGCCAGCAGTGAAACTAGCGGGATAATAGAGCAGTACTTC. Protein sequence: CASSETSGIIEQYF.

The CDR3 DNA reads TGTGCCAGCAGCTTGGTTCTCAGGGCGGCAGATACGCAGTATTTT. It yields the protein CASSLVLRAADTQYF. The J gene is TRBJ2-3, the V gene TRBV7-9; D may be TRBD1 (5 bases). The V end was cut by 3 bases, the J end by 4 bases, with 14 bases between. The germline V gene has CDR1 SEHNR and CDR2 FQNEAQ (reference sequence). The CDR3 covers 15 residues.

As DNA, the CDR3 is TGTGCCAGTAAATCCCGGGGGCAGTACAATGAGCAGTTCTTC. Protein: CASKSRGQYNEQFF. The rearrangement joins TRBV19 to TRBJ2-1; D might be TRBD1 or TRBD2, each matching 6 bases. The CDR3 length is 14 residues. Germline loops: CDR1 LNHDA, CDR2 SQIVND (reference sequence). The germline V and J ends were trimmed by 7 bases and 4 bases, with 14 bases remaining between them.

As regards this clone: At one of its ends the junction is not consistent with the germline gene, which may arise from a read error. The CDR3 DNA is TGTGCCAGCAGCTTAATGACCATCGCTGAAGCTTTCTTT. It encodes CASSLMTIAEAFF. V gene TRBV5-3 combines with J gene TRBJ1-1; D is undetermined. TRBV5-3 qualifies as an ORF whose function is uncertain. The CDR3 runs to 13 residues.

There are a few counts of this clone. The chain employs TRBV19 and TRBJ1-1; no definite D call. This CDR3 has 15 amino acids. Trimming pared 2 bases from V and 7 bases from J, leaving 17 bases between. Germline V gene sequence: CDR1 LNHDA, CDR2 SQIVND (reference sequence). The CDR3 spells CASSINKIPPGEAFF. The CDR3 DNA is TGTGCCAGTAGTATAAACAAGATACCTCCGGGTGAAGCTTTCTTT.

This sequence joins TRBV2 and TRBJ1-1, with a possible D match to TRBD1 (5 bases). Germline loops: CDR1 SNHLY, CDR2 FYNNEI. The CDR3 has 16 amino acids. With 6 bases removed from V and 0 bases from J, the gap between germline ends came to 17 bases. This chain's CDR3 is CASSAQLDSMNTEAFF. CDR3 sequence (DNA): TGTGCCAGCAGCGCCCAATTAGACAGCATGAACACTGAAGCTTTCTTT.

The V gene is TRBV5-5, the J gene TRBJ1-5; possible D gene TRBD1, 5 bases. The CDR3 sequence is 13 residues long. V was cut by 6 bases and J by 5 bases, with 12 bases left in between. Germline V gives CDR1 SGHKS, CDR2 YYEKEE (reference sequence). The CDR3 DNA reads as TGTGCCAGCAAAGGTGGGGGGGATCAGCCCCAGCATTTT. Translation: CASKGGGDQPQHF.

The V call is TRBV6-1, the J call TRBJ2-2; no definite D call. This CDR3 has 14 residues. V was cut by 10 bases and J by 4 bases, with 16 bases left in between. CDR1 and CDR2 from the germline V gene are MNHNS and SASEGT. This CDR3 reads CATRVVQPTGELFF. CDR3 coding DNA: TGTGCCACCCGGGTGGTACAGCCCACCGGGGAGCTGTTTTTT.

V and J are TRBV27 and TRBJ2-7; 10 bases line up with TRBD2. The CDR3 spans 14 residues. V was pared by 2 bases and J by 6 bases, with 4 bases of the junction left unmatched. Per the germline V gene, CDR1 is MNHEY and CDR2 is SMNVEV (reference sequence). The DNA of the CDR3 is TGTGCCAGCAGTTTAAGGCTAGCGGGAGCCGAGCAGTACTTC. This encodes CASSLRLAGAEQYF.

This sequence joins TRBV15 and TRBJ2-5; no firm D call. The CDR3 extends over 16 amino acids. V dropped 1 base and J dropped 2 bases, with 14 bases sitting between them. Germline V gene sequence: CDR1 LNHNV, CDR2 YYDKDF (reference sequence). CDR3 sequence (DNA): TGTGCCACCAGCAGAGGTTTGCAGAAGAAACAAGAGACCCAGTACTTC. It codes for CATSRGLQKKQETQYF.

By its share, this clone is large (0.1 to 1%). The rearrangement links TRBV15 to TRBJ2-3; 10 nucleotides line up with TRBD2. This CDR3 spans 18 amino acids. The junction had 8 bases not matched to a gene; V was cut back by 0 bases and J by 2 bases. Germline CDR1 is LNHNV and CDR2 is YYDKDF (reference sequence). CDR3 DNA sequence: TGTGCCACCAGCAGAGATACCCTAGCGGGAGCTCCCACAGATACGCAGTATTTT. Protein product: CATSRDTLAGAPTDTQYF. The full variable domain, completed using reference TRBV15 and TRBJ2-3, is DAMVIQNPRYQVTQFGKPVTLSCSQTLNHNVMYWYQQKSSQAPKLLFHYYDKDFNNEADTPDNFQSRRPNTSFCFLDIRSPGLGDTAMYLCATSRDTLAGAPTDTQYFGPGTRLTVL.

This chain joins TRBV4-1 and TRBJ2-4; 7 bases are a match to TRBD1. The germline V gene has CDR1 MGHRA and CDR2 YSYEKL. The CDR3 is made up of 14 amino acids. The V gene end was trimmed by 0 bases and the J gene end by 9 bases; junction bases not matched to a gene: 5. The DNA of the CDR3 is TGCGCCAGCAGCCAAGAACAGGGGTACGGCATTCAGTACTTC. Translation: CASSQEQGYGIQYF.

This clone came up once. This chain's CDR3 is CASSKLSIGEKLFF. In DNA form, the CDR3 reads TGTGCCAGTAGCAAATTAAGCATAGGTGAAAAACTGTTTTTT. The gene calls are TRBV19 and TRBJ1-4; D unresolved. Germline CDR1 reads LNHDA; CDR2 reads SQIVND (reference sequence). V gave up 6 bases and J gave up 7 bases, with 15 bases separating them. CDR3 length: 14 amino acids.

The rearrangement links TRBV19 to TRBJ2-7, with D maybe TRBD1 (6 bases). The germline V gene encodes CDR1 LNHDA and CDR2 SQIVND (reference sequence). CDR3 length: 14 amino acids. V shed 3 bases and J shed 4 bases, with 13 bases lying between them. This CDR3 is CASSMTGSGYEQYF. The CDR3, as DNA: TGTGCCAGTAGTATGACAGGATCGGGGTACGAGCAGTACTTC.

V usage is TRBV30 and J usage is TRBJ2-1, with unresolved D. The CDR3 runs to 13 residues. Trimming left V 5 bases short and J 2 bases short, with 10 bases between. Germline CDR1 GTSNPN, CDR2 SVGIG (reference sequence). Here the CDR3 DNA reads TGTGCCTGGGGTGCCCCCCCCTACAATGAGCAGTTCTTC. As protein: CAWGAPPYNEQFF.